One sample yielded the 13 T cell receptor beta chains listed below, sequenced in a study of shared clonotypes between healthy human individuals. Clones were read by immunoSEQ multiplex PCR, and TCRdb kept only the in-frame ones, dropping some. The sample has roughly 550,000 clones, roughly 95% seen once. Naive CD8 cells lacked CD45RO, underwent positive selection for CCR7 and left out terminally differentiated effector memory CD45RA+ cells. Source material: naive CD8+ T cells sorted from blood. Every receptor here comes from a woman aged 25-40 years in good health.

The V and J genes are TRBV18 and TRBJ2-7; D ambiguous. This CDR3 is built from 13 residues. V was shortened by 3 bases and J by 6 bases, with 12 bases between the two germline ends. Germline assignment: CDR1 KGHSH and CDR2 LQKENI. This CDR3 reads CASSPDPVAEQYF. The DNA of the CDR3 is TGTGCCAGCTCACCGGATCCTGTAGCCGAGCAGTACTTC.

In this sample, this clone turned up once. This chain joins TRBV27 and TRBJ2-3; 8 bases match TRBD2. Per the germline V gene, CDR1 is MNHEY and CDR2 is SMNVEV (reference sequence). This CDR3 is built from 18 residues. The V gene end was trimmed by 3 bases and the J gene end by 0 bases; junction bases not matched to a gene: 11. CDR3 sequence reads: CASSFQVLAGGSTDTQYF. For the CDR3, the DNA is TGTGCCAGCAGTTTCCAAGTCCTGGCGGGAGGTAGCACAGATACGCAGTATTTT.

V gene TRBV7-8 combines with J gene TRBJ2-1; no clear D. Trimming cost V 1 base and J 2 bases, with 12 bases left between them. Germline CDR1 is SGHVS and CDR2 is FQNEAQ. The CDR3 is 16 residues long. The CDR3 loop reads CASSLDPSLAYNEQFF. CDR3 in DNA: TGTGCCAGCAGCTTAGATCCCAGCCTTGCCTACAATGAGCAGTTCTTC.

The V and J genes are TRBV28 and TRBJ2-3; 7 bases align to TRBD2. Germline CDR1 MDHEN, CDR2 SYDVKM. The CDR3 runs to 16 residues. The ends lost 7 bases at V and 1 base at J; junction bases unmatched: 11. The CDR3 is CASTLGGEGGTDTQYF. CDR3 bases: TGTGCCAGCACCCTGGGGGGGGAGGGCGGCACAGATACGCAGTATTTT. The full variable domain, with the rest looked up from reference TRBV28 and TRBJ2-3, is DVKVTQSSRYLVKRTGEKVFLECVQDMDHENMFWYRQDPGLGLRLIYFSYDVKMKEKGDIPEGYSVSREKKERFSLILESASTNQTSMYLCASTLGGEGGTDTQYFGPGTRLTVL.

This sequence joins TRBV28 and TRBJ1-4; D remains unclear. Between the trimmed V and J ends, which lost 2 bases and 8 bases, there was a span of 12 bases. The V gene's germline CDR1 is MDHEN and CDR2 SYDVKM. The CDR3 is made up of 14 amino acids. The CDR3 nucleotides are TGTGCCAGCAGTTTAGAGAGGTTAGGGGAAAAACTGTTTTTT. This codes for CASSLERLGEKLFF.

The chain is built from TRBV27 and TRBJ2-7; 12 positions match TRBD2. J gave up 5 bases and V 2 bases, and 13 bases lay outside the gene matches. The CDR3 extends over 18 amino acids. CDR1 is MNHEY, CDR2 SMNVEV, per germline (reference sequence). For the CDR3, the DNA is TGTGCCAGCAGTTTAAAAAGGCTAGCGGGAGGGCGGTCCCACGAGCAGTACTTC. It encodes CASSLKRLAGGRSHEQYF.

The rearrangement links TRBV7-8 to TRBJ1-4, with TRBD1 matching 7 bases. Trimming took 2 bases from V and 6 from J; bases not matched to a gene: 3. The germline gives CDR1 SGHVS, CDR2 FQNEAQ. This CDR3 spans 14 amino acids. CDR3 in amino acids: CASSLQGVDEKLFF. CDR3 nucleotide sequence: TGTGCCAGCAGCTTACAGGGGGTAGATGAAAAACTGTTTTTT.

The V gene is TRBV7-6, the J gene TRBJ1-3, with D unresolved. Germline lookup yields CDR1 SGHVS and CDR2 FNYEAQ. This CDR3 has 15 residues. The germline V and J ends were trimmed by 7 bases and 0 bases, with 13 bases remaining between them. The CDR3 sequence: CASTTRNFSGNTIYF. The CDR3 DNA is TGTGCCAGCACCACTAGGAACTTCTCTGGAAACACCATATATTTT.

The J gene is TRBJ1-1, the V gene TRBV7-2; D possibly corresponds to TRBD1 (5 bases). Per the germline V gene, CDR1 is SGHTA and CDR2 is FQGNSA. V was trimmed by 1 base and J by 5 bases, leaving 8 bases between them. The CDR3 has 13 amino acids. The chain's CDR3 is CASSLGQSTEAFF. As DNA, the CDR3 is TGTGCCAGCAGCTTAGGACAGAGTACTGAAGCTTTCTTT.

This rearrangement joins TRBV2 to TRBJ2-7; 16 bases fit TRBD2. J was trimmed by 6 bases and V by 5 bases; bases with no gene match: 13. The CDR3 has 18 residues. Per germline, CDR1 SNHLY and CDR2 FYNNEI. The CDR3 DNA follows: TGTGCCAGCAGTATTGGACACCCCGGGACTAGCGGGAGGGTCGAGCAGTACTTC. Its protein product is CASSIGHPGTSGRVEQYF.

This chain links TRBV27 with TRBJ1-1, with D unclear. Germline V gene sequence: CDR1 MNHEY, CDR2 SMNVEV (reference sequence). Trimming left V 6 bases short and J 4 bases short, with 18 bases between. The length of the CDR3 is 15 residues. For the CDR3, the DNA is TGTGCCAGCAGGATATCGGCGGGGAGTGGCACTGAAGCTTTCTTT. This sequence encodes CASRISAGSGTEAFF.

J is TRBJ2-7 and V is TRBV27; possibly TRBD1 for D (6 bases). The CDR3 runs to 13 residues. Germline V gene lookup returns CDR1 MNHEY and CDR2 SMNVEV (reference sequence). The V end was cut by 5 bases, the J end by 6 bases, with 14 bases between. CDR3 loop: CASSPLTGIEQYF. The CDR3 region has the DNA TGTGCCAGCAGTCCTCTCACAGGGATCGAGCAGTACTTC.

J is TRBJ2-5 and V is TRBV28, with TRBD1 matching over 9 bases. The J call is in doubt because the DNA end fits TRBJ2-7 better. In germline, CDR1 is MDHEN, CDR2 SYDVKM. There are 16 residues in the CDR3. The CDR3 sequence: CASSRTGTGLLYEQYF. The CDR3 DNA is TGTGCCAGCAGCCGCACCGGGACAGGGTTACTCTACGAGCAGTACTTC.